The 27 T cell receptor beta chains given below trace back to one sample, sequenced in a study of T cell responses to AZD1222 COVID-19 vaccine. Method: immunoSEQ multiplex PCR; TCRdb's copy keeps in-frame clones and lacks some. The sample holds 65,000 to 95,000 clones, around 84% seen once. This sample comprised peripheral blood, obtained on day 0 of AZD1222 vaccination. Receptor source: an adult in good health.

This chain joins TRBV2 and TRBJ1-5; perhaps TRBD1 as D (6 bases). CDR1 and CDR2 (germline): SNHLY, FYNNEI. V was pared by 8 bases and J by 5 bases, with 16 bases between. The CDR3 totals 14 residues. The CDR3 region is CASGGQLGDQPQHF. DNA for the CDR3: TGTGCCAGCGGCGGACAGCTCGGGGATCAGCCCCAGCATTTT.

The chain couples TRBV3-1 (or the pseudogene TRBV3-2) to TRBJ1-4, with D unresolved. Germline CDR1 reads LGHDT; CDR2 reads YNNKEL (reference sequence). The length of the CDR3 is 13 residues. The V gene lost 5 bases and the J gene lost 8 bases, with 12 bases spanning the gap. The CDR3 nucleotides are TGTGCCAGCAGCTCTAGAGGCTCAGAAAAACTGTTTTTT. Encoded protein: CASSSRGSEKLFF.

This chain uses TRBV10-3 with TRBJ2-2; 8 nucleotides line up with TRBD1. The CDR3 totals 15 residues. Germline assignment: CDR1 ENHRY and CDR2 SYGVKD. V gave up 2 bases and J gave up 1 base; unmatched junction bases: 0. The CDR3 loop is CAISEGTGNTGELFF. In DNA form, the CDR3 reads TGTGCCATCAGTGAGGGGACAGGGAACACCGGGGAGCTGTTTTTT.

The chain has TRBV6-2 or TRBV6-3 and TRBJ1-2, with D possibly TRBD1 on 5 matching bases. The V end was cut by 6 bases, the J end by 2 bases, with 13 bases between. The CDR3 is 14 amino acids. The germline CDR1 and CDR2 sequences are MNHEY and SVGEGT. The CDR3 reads CASSFSTDNYGYTF. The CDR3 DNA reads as TGTGCCAGCAGCTTCTCGACAGACAACTATGGCTACACCTTC.

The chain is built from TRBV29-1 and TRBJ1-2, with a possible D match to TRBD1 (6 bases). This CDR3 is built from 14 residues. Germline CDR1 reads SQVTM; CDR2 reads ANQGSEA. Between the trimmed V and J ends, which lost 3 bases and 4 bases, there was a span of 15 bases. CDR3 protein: CSVENFRGSYGYTF. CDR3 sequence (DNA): TGCAGCGTTGAGAATTTTAGGGGGTCCTATGGCTACACCTTC.

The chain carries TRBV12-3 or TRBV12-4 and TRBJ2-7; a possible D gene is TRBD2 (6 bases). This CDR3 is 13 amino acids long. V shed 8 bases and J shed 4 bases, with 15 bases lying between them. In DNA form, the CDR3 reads TGTGCCAGCGGTCCCGGGGGTTCTTACGAGCAGTACTTC. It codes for CASGPGGSYEQYF.

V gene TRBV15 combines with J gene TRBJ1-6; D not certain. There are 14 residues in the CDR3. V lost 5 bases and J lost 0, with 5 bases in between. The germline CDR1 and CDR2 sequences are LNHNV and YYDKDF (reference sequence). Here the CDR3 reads CATSGSSYNSPLHF. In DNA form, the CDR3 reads TGTGCCACCAGCGGGAGCTCCTATAATTCACCCCTCCACTTT.

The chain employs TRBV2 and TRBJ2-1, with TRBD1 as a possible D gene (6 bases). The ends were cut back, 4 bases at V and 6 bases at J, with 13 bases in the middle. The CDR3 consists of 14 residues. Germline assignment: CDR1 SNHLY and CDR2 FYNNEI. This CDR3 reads CASSAKGQFNEQFF. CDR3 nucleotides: TGTGCCAGCAGTGCTAAGGGACAATTCAATGAGCAGTTCTTC.

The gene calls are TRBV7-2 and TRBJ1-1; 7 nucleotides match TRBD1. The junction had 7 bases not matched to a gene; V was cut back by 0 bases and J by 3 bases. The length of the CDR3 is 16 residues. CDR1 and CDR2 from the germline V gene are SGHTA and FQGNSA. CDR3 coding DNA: TGTGCCAGCAGCTTAGCGCGAGGGGGCAGGGACACTGAAGCTTTCTTT. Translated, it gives CASSLARGGRDTEAFF.

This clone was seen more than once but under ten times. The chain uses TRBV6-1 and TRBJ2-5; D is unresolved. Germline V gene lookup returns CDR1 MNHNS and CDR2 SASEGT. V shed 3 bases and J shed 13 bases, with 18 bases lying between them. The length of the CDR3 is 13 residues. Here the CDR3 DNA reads TGTGCCAGCAGTGAGATTGAGAGTCCGATTCGGTACTTC. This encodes CASSEIESPIRYF.

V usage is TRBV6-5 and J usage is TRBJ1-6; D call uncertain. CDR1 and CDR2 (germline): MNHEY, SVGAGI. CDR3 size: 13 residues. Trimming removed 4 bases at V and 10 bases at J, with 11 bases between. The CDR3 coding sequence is TGTGCCAGCAGTTCCGACGGAGGATCACCCCTCCACTTT. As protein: CASSSDGGSPLHF.

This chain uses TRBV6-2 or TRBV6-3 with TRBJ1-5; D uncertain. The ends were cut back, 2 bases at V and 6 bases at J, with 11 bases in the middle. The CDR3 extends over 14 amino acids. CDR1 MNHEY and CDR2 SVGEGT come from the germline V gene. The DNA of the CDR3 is TGTGCCAGCAGTTACGATGTGGGTCGTCAGCCCCAGCATTTT. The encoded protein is CASSYDVGRQPQHF.

The CDR3, as DNA: TGTGCCAGCGACGCACAGACTAGCGGGGGGGAGACCCAGTACTTC. This codes for CASDAQTSGGETQYF. V and J are TRBV7-2 and TRBJ2-5; TRBD2 agrees at 13 bases. Germline-derived CDR1 and CDR2 are SGHTA and FQGNSA. CDR3 size: 15 residues. The V and J ends lost 8 bases and 5 bases, in that order; junction bases with no gene match: 8.

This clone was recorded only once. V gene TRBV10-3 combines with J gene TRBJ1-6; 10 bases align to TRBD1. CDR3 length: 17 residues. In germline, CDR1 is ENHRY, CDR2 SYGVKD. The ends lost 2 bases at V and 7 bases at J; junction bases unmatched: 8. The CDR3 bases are TGTGCCATCAGTGAGACCCCGGGACAGGGGCGAAATTCACCCCTCCACTTT. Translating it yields CAISETPGQGRNSPLHF.

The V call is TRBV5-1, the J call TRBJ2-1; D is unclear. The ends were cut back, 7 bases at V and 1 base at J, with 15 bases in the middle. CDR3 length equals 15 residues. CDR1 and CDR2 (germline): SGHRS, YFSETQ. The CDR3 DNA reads TGCGCCAGCGGTGAGAGACTTGGGTCCTACAATGAGCAGTTCTTC. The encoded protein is CASGERLGSYNEQFF. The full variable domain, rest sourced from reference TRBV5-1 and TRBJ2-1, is KAGVTQTPRYLIKTRGQQVTLSCSPISGHRSVSWYQQTPGQGLQFLFEYFSETQRNKGNFPGRFSGRQFSNSRSEMNVSTLELGDSALYLCASGERLGSYNEQFFGPGTRLTVL.

CDR3 DNA sequence: TGCAGCGTTGGACCGATACCTGAAGCTTTCTTT. Encoded protein: CSVGPIPEAFF. V usage is TRBV29-1 and J usage is TRBJ1-1; D unresolved. The CDR3 consists of 11 residues. Germline values: CDR1 SQVTM, CDR2 ANQGSEA. V lost 4 bases and J 6 bases, leaving 9 bases between the germline ends.

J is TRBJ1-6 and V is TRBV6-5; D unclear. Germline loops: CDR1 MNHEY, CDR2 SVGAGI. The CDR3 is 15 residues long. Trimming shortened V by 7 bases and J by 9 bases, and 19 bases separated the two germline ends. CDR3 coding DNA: TGTGCCAGCACCTCCTCCCCAGAACGAGGTTCACCCCTCCACTTT. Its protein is CASTSSPERGSPLHF.

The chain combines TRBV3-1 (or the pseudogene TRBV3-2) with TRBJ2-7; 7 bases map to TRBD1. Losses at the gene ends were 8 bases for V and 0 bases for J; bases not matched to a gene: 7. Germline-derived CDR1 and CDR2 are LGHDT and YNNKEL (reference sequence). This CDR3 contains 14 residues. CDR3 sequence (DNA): TGTGCCAGCTCCCCGGACAGGAGCTCCTACGAGCAGTACTTC. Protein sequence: CASSPDRSSYEQYF.

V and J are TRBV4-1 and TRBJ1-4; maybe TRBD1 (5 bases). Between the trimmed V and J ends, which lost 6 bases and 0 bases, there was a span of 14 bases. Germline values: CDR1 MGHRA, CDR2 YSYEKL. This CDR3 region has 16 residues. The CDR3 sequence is CASRWRQGATNEKLFF. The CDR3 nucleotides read TGCGCCAGCAGATGGCGGCAGGGTGCAACTAATGAAAAACTGTTTTTT.

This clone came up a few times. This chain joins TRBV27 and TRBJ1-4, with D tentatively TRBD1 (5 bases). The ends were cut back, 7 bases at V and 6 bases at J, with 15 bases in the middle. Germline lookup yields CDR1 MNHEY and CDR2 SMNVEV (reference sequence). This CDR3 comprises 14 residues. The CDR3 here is CASTPTAGHEKLFF. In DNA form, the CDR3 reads TGTGCCAGCACCCCGACAGCGGGGCATGAAAAACTGTTTTTT. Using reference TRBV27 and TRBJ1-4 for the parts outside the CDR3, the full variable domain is EAQVTQNPRYLITVTGKKLTVTCSQNMNHEYMSWYRQDPGLGLRQIYYSMNVEVTDKGDVPEGYKVSRKEKRNFPLILESPSPNQTSLYFCASTPTAGHEKLFFGSGTQLSVL.

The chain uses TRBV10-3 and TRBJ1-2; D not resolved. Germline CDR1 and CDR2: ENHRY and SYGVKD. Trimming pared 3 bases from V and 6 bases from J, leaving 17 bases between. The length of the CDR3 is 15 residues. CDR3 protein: CAISDTTRLGDGYTF. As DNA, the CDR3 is TGTGCCATCAGTGACACCACACGGCTTGGCGATGGCTACACCTTC.

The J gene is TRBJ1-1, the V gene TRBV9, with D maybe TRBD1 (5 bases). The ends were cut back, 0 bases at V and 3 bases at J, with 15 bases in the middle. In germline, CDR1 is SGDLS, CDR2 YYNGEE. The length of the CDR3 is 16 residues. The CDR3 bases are TGTGCCAGCAGCGTAGGTGCCGGGCGGGGGTACACTGAAGCTTTCTTT. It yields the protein CASSVGAGRGYTEAFF.

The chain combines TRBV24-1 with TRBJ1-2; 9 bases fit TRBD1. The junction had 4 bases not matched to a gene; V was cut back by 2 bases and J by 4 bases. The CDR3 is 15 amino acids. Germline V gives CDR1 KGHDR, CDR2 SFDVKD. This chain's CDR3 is CATSDSGQGLYGYTF. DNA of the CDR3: TGTGCCACCAGTGATTCGGGACAGGGTCTCTATGGCTACACCTTC.

Written as DNA, the CDR3 is TGTGCCAGCAGCTTAGGAGAGGGTGGGACCCAGTACTTC. Amino acid sequence: CASSLGEGGTQYF. The genes are TRBV11-2 and TRBJ2-5, with D possibly TRBD2 on 5 matching bases. The V end was cut by 1 base, the J end by 7 bases, with 10 bases between. The CDR3 runs 13 residues. CDR1 and CDR2 (germline): SGHAT, FQNNGV.

CDR3 bases: TGTGCCAGCAGCCATCCACAGGGGTCGAGCTCCTACGAGCAGTACTTC. This gives the protein CASSHPQGSSSYEQYF. The V gene is TRBV14, the J gene TRBJ2-7; 7 nucleotides agree with TRBD1. V gave up 3 bases and J gave up 0 bases; unmatched junction bases: 8. The CDR3 totals 16 residues. Germline V CDR1 and CDR2: SGHDN, FVKESK.

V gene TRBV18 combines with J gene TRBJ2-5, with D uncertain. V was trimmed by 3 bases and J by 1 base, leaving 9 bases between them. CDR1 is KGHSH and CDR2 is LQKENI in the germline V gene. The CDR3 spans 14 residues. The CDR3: CASSPRRLQETQYF. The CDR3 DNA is TGTGCCAGCTCACCGCGTAGACTCCAAGAGACCCAGTACTTC. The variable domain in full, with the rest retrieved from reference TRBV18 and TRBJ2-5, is NAGVMQNPRHLVRRRGQEARLRCSPMKGHSHVYWYRQLPEEGLKFMVYLQKENIIDESGMPKERFSAEFPKEGPSILRIQQVVRGDSAAYFCASSPRRLQETQYFGPGTRLLVL.

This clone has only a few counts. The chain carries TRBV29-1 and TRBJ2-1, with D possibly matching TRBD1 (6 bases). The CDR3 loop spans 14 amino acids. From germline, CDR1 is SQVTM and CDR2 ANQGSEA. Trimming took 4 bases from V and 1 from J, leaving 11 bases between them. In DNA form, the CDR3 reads TGCAGCGTTGTACGACAGGTATCCTACAATGAGCAGTTCTTC. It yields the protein CSVVRQVSYNEQFF.